Shown below are 9 T cell receptor beta chains from a single sample sequenced in a study of cytotoxic CD8 clonotypes in ibrutinib-treated CLL. Sequencing was performed with immunoSEQ multiplex PCR; in TCRdb, only in-frame clones are kept and a portion is missing. The repertoire has over 130,000 clones, 80% of them found once; the top ten carry less than 8.5%. Sequences were derived from PBMCs, sampled after 36 months of ibrutinib treatment. These TCRs come from a human donor with chronic lymphocytic leukemia.

This chain uses TRBV7-3 with TRBJ2-3, with D unclear. V lost 2 bases and J 2 bases, leaving 11 bases between the germline ends. The germline V gene encodes CDR1 SGHTA and CDR2 FQGTGA. The CDR3 runs 15 residues. The CDR3 region has the DNA TGTGCCAGCAGCTTATTGCTAGGAGTCACAGATACGCAGTATTTT. Translation: CASSLLLGVTDTQYF.

The chain carries TRBV19 and TRBJ2-7; D is undetermined. The germline V gene encodes CDR1 LNHDA and CDR2 SQIVND (reference sequence). The CDR3 sequence is 15 residues long. The V and J ends lost 3 bases and 3 bases respectively, with 15 bases between them. The CDR3 spells CASSMVHSWGYEQYF. The DNA for the CDR3 is TGTGCCAGTAGTATGGTACACTCATGGGGCTACGAGCAGTACTTC.

This clone was counted only a few times. For the CDR3, the DNA is TGTGCCAGTAGTATAGGGTACACTGAAGCTTTCTTT. Residues: CASSIGYTEAFF. The chain is built from TRBV19 and TRBJ1-1; D call uncertain. The ends were cut back, 1 base at V and 3 bases at J, with 3 bases in the middle. The germline gives CDR1 LNHDA, CDR2 SQIVND (reference sequence). This CDR3 is built from 12 residues.

The CDR3 reads CASSWGGSHGYTF. In DNA, the CDR3 is TGTGCCAGCAGTTGGGGGGGGAGCCATGGCTACACCTTC. This chain uses TRBV6-5 with TRBJ1-2, with D perhaps matching TRBD1 (5 bases). V gave up 4 bases and J gave up 6 bases, with 12 bases separating them. The CDR3 has 13 residues. Germline loops: CDR1 MNHEY, CDR2 SVGAGI.

This clone was observed once. CDR3 amino acids: CASSLARFPPYNEQFF. For the CDR3, the DNA is TGTGCCAGCAGCTTAGCTAGATTCCCACCCTACAATGAGCAGTTCTTC. The J gene is TRBJ2-1, the V gene TRBV7-8, with D unclear. The CDR3 has 16 amino acids. The germline V gene has CDR1 SGHVS and CDR2 FQNEAQ. V lost 0 bases to trimming and J lost 2 bases, with 11 bases between them.

The chain joins TRBV7-9 to TRBJ2-7, with a tentative D call TRBD2 (5 bases). The CDR3 has 14 amino acids. Germline-derived CDR1 and CDR2 are SEHNR and FQNEAQ (reference sequence). The V and J ends lost 4 bases and 3 bases respectively, with 13 bases between them. The CDR3 sequence: CASSSRYGDYEQYF. As DNA, the CDR3 is TGTGCCAGCAGCTCCCGATACGGGGACTACGAGCAGTACTTC.

The table lists this clone with a count of one. The genes are TRBV5-1 and TRBJ2-4; D gene uncertain. This CDR3 contains 15 residues. V was clipped by 4 bases and J by 0 bases, with 11 bases between them. CDR1 and CDR2 from the germline V gene are SGHRS and YFSETQ. The CDR3 region has the DNA TGCGCCAGCAGCGGGCAGTCGGCAGCCAAAAACATTCAGTACTTC. Translated, it gives CASSGQSAAKNIQYF.

The chain joins TRBV6-5 to TRBJ2-2, with TRBD1 matching over 8 bases. CDR3 length: 15 residues. The J segment lost 5 bases and the V segment lost 5 bases, leaving 7 bases of the junction unmatched. Germline CDR1 MNHEY, CDR2 SVGAGI. CDR3 in amino acids: CASSKRQGWTGELFF. The CDR3 DNA reads TGTGCCAGCAGTAAGAGACAGGGGTGGACCGGGGAGCTGTTTTTT.

This clone was seen more than once but under ten times. The chain joins TRBV5-4 to TRBJ1-2; TRBD1 matches at 9 bases. CDR3 length: 15 residues. V shed 1 base, J shed 4 bases, and the junction held 5 bases outside the gene matches. CDR1 is SGHNT and CDR2 is YYREEE in the germline V gene (reference sequence). CDR3 amino acids: CASSLLGQGLYGYTF. CDR3 bases: TGTGCCAGCAGCTTGTTGGGACAGGGTCTCTATGGCTACACCTTC.